The T cell receptor beta chain under discussion was sequenced for a study of blood T cell repertoires in COVID-19. Here immunoSEQ multiplex PCR was the method, and the copy in TCRdb shows in-frame clones only, minus some. The sample lists around 130,000 clones, 84% occurring once. Germline CDR1 reads SEHNR; CDR2 reads FQNEAQ (reference sequence). Trimming left V 1 base short and J 0 bases short, with 12 bases between. The CDR3 contains 16 residues. The sequence was collected from a woman under 40 who had recovered from COVID-19. The chain links TRBV7-9 to TRBJ1-1; D might be TRBD1 (6 bases). What was sequenced was peripheral blood. CDR3 nucleotides: TGTGCCAGCAGCTTAGTAGGGACACCAATGAACACTGAAGCTTTCTTT. This sequence encodes CASSLVGTPMNTEAFF.